The 27 T cell receptor beta chains in this list originate from one sample, sequenced in a study of shared clonotypes between healthy human individuals. The method was immunoSEQ multiplex PCR; TCRdb's version includes in-frame clones alone and lacks a portion of them. Found here are about 2 million clones, over 85% of them singletons; the top ten hold 0.9% to 1.3%. Naivety among CD8 cells was defined by CD45RO negativity and positive CCR7 selection, thereby excluding terminally differentiated effector memory CD45RA+ cells. The sequenced material came from naive CD8+ T cells sorted from blood. The receptor source for this set is a man between 18 and 29 years old in good health.

This rearrangement joins TRBV27 to TRBJ1-5, with D hard to call. V was trimmed by 2 bases and J by 3 bases, leaving 5 bases between them. The CDR3 consists of 13 residues. From germline, CDR1 is MNHEY and CDR2 SMNVEV (reference sequence). In nucleotides, the CDR3 is TGTGCCAGCAGTTTACAGAACAATCAGCCCCAGCATTTT. Translated: CASSLQNNQPQHF.

The genes are TRBV5-1 and TRBJ2-2; 14 nucleotides agree with TRBD2. The ends lost 4 bases at V and 5 bases at J; junction bases unmatched: 7. Germline CDR1 SGHRS, CDR2 YFSETQ. This CDR3 is built from 17 residues. CDR3 coding DNA: TGCGCCAGCAGCATGGGACTAGCGGGAGTAAAGACCGGGGAGCTGTTTTTT. It yields the protein CASSMGLAGVKTGELFF.

CDR3 residues: CASSSSGTGILNTEAFF. As DNA, the CDR3 is TGCGCCAGCAGCTCATCCGGGACGGGGATTCTGAACACTGAAGCTTTCTTT. The chain joins TRBV5-1 to TRBJ1-1; possibly TRBD1 for D (5 bases). Germline loops: CDR1 SGHRS, CDR2 YFSETQ. The V end was cut by 3 bases, the J end by 0 bases, with 18 bases between. CDR3 length: 17 residues.

The chain links TRBV19 to TRBJ2-7; possibly TRBD1 for D (6 bases). The CDR3 extends over 17 amino acids. Germline CDR1 is LNHDA and CDR2 is SQIVND (reference sequence). The V and J ends lost 5 bases and 3 bases respectively, with 23 bases between them. CDR3 residues: CASSGQLDPSDYYEQYF. In DNA form, the CDR3 reads TGTGCCAGTAGTGGACAGCTGGACCCGTCCGACTACTACGAGCAGTACTTC.

The DNA for the CDR3 is TGTGCCAGCAGTGAGTACAGGGACCTCTCCTACGAGCAGTACTTC. It is translated as CASSEYRDLSYEQYF. The chain employs TRBV6-1 and TRBJ2-7, with a weak D call TRBD1 (6 bases). The CDR3 has 15 amino acids. CDR1 and CDR2 (germline): MNHNS, SASEGT. V was cut by 3 bases and J by 0 bases, with 12 bases left in between.

With respect to this clone: At the DNA level, this CDR3 is encoded by other sequences in the same sample as well. This chain uses TRBV2 with TRBJ1-1, with D hard to call. With 3 bases removed from V and 1 base from J, the gap between germline ends came to 6 bases. CDR1 is SNHLY and CDR2 is FYNNEI in the germline V gene. The CDR3 has 13 amino acids. The CDR3 here is CASSDPANTEAFF. CDR3 bases: TGTGCCAGCAGTGATCCGGCGAACACTGAAGCTTTCTTT. The full variable domain, with the rest looked up from reference TRBV2 and TRBJ1-1, is EPEVTQTPSHQVTQMGQEVILRCVPISNHLYFYWYRQILGQKVEFLVSFYNNEISEKSEIFDDQFSVERPDGSNFTLKIRSTKLEDSAMYFCASSDPANTEAFFGQGTRLTVV.

The V call is TRBV4-3, the J call TRBJ2-3; 11 bases line up with TRBD2. Germline lookup yields CDR1 LGHNA and CDR2 YSLEER. This CDR3 region has 16 residues. Trimming took 5 bases from V and 2 from J; bases not matched to a gene: 6. The CDR3 region is CASSEKLAGVTDTQYF. The DNA for the CDR3 is TGCGCCAGCAGCGAAAAACTAGCGGGAGTCACAGATACGCAGTATTTT.

A note on this clone: A clone one base away is much larger, so this may be a read error. Within the sample, other DNA sequences also encode this same CDR3. This chain links TRBV6-5 with TRBJ2-7; D may be TRBD2 (5 bases). The CDR3 runs to 13 residues. Germline V gives CDR1 MNHEY, CDR2 SVGAGI. V was shortened by 2 bases and J by 3 bases, with 8 bases between the two germline ends. CDR3 DNA: TGTGCCAGCAGTTACGGACTGGGCTACGAGCAGTACTTC. Translated, it gives CASSYGLGYEQYF.

This clone was picked up one time. The V and J genes are TRBV19 and TRBJ1-1, with 8 bases lining up with TRBD1. Germline CDR1 LNHDA, CDR2 SQIVND (reference sequence). V lost 4 bases and J lost 0; bases outside the gene matches: 10. This CDR3 spans 17 amino acids. The chain's CDR3 is CASSTDRVVEVNTEAFF. The CDR3 DNA follows: TGTGCCAGTAGTACGGACAGGGTAGTTGAAGTGAACACTGAAGCTTTCTTT.

This rearrangement joins TRBV4-1 to TRBJ2-7, with a possible D match to TRBD1 (5 bases). Germline V gene sequence: CDR1 MGHRA, CDR2 YSYEKL. V was cut by 11 bases and J by 1 base, with 21 bases left in between. The CDR3 length is 15 residues. The CDR3 loop is CASSPTGAASYEQYF. The CDR3, as DNA: TGCGCCTCCTCCCCAACAGGAGCTGCGTCCTACGAGCAGTACTTC.

The chain uses TRBV13 and TRBJ2-3, with TRBD1 identical over 8 bases. This CDR3 spans 14 amino acids. Germline V gene sequence: CDR1 PRHDT, CDR2 FYEKMQ (reference sequence). The junction had 0 bases not matched to a gene; V was cut back by 0 bases and J by 4 bases. In nucleotides, the CDR3 is TGTGCCAGCAGCTTAGGGACAGGGGCAGATACGCAGTATTTT. Its translation: CASSLGTGADTQYF.

The rearrangement joins TRBV7-2 to TRBJ1-1; D is unclear. Germline CDR1 and CDR2: SGHTA and FQGNSA. Trimming shortened V by 1 base and J by 6 bases, and 12 bases separated the two germline ends. This CDR3 contains 14 residues. The DNA of the CDR3 is TGTGCCAGCAGCTTAGTTACTGGGTCCGCTGAAGCTTTCTTT. Translated: CASSLVTGSAEAFF.

This chain uses TRBV18 with TRBJ1-1, with a weak D call TRBD1 (5 bases). The germline CDR1 and CDR2 sequences are KGHSH and LQKENI. Between the trimmed V and J ends, which lost 4 bases and 1 base, there was a span of 10 bases. The CDR3 contains 14 residues. The DNA for the CDR3 is TGTGCCAGCTCACTATCCGGACAGAACACTGAAGCTTTCTTT. The encoded protein is CASSLSGQNTEAFF.

This rearrangement joins TRBV11-2 to TRBJ2-7, with TRBD1 matching over 7 bases. The V gene end was trimmed by 4 bases and the J gene end by 0 bases; junction bases not matched to a gene: 6. The CDR3 is 15 residues long. Germline CDR1 reads SGHAT; CDR2 reads FQNNGV. Written as DNA, the CDR3 is TGTGCCAGCAGCTACGGACAGGATAGCTCCTACGAGCAGTACTTC. It translates to CASSYGQDSSYEQYF.

This sequence joins TRBV27 and TRBJ2-7; D gene unclear. CDR1 is MNHEY and CDR2 is SMNVEV in the germline V gene (reference sequence). V gave up 1 base and J gave up 3 bases, with 10 bases separating them. This CDR3 is 14 amino acids long. CDR3 amino acids: CASSLWGGVYEQYF. CDR3 nucleotides: TGTGCCAGCAGTTTATGGGGTGGGGTCTACGAGCAGTACTTC.

The chain employs TRBV6-5 and TRBJ1-1, with unresolved D. CDR3 length: 13 amino acids. Germline V gene lookup returns CDR1 MNHEY and CDR2 SVGAGI. V was trimmed by 7 bases and J by 5 bases, leaving 14 bases between them. The DNA for the CDR3 is TGTGCCAGCACTATAAGCCCTGGAACTGAAGCTTTCTTT. Amino acids: CASTISPGTEAFF.

The chain carries TRBV7-9 and TRBJ2-7; D might be TRBD1 or TRBD2, each matching 6 bases. V shed 5 bases and J shed 0 bases, with 14 bases lying between them. CDR3 length equals 15 residues. CDR1 is SEHNR, CDR2 FQNEAQ, per germline (reference sequence). The CDR3: CASSNLGGPSYEQYF. The CDR3 DNA reads as TGTGCCAGCAGCAACCTGGGGGGCCCCTCCTACGAGCAGTACTTC.

This chain uses TRBV10-3 with TRBJ2-7, with D unresolved. V lost 3 bases and J 3 bases, leaving 15 bases between the germline ends. The CDR3 totals 15 residues. Germline V gives CDR1 ENHRY, CDR2 SYGVKD. The CDR3 is CAISDGGPTLYEQYF. In DNA, the CDR3 is TGTGCCATCAGTGACGGCGGTCCCACCCTCTACGAGCAGTACTTC.

This clone appeared a few times. This sample also contains other DNA sequences that code for the same CDR3. The rearrangement uses TRBV4-1 and TRBJ1-6; D gene uncertain. Per germline, CDR1 MGHRA and CDR2 YSYEKL. The CDR3 runs 12 residues. The ends were cut back, 1 base at V and 9 bases at J, with 4 bases in the middle. The CDR3 DNA reads as TGCGCCAGCAGCCAAGGCGTTTCACCCCTCCACTTT. Its translation is CASSQGVSPLHF.

The CDR3, as DNA: TGTGCCAGTAGCCTAGCGGGAGATGAGCAGTTCTTC. It specifies CASSLAGDEQFF. V usage is TRBV19 and J usage is TRBJ2-1, with 10 bases fitting TRBD2. The CDR3 covers 12 residues. Germline V gene data show CDR1 as LNHDA and CDR2 as SQIVND (reference sequence). J lost 8 bases, V lost 6 bases, and 1 base had no gene match.

This clone came up a few times. The DNA for the CDR3 is TGTGCCAGCTCACCTCAGGGTCCCGATCAGCCCCAGCATTTT. Its translation is CASSPQGPDQPQHF. The rearrangement links TRBV18 to TRBJ1-5; D might be TRBD1 (5 bases). The CDR3 sequence is 14 residues long. Germline V gene lookup returns CDR1 KGHSH and CDR2 LQKENI. The V and J ends lost 3 bases and 5 bases respectively, with 11 bases between them.

The chain uses TRBV15 and TRBJ2-3; tentatively, D is TRBD2 (5 bases). Trimming shortened V by 1 base and J by 1 base, and 9 bases separated the two germline ends. Germline V gene lookup returns CDR1 LNHNV and CDR2 YYDKDF (reference sequence). The CDR3 has 15 amino acids. The DNA of the CDR3 is TGTGCCACCAGCAGAGGTGTTAGCGGCACAGATACGCAGTATTTT. This translates into CATSRGVSGTDTQYF.

The sample holds one count of this clone. The chain couples TRBV7-2 to TRBJ2-7; tentatively, D is TRBD2 (5 bases). Per germline, CDR1 SGHTA and CDR2 FQGNSA. The V and J ends lost 2 bases and 3 bases respectively, with 20 bases between them. This CDR3 spans 17 amino acids. CDR3 sequence (DNA): TGTGCCAGCAGCTTAAGGCTATCGCTAGCTGAAGTCTACGAGCAGTACTTC. Amino acid sequence: CASSLRLSLAEVYEQYF.

This rearrangement joins TRBV7-9 to TRBJ1-4; perhaps TRBD1 as D (5 bases). Germline CDR1 reads SEHNR; CDR2 reads FQNEAQ (reference sequence). CDR3 size: 14 residues. Trimming cost V 5 bases and J 2 bases, with 9 bases left between them. CDR3 protein: CASSPTVTNEKLFF. The CDR3 DNA reads TGTGCCAGCAGCCCGACAGTTACTAATGAAAAACTGTTTTTT.

The table lists this clone with a count of one. The genes are TRBV13 and TRBJ1-2; a possible D gene is TRBD1 (5 bases). Germline CDR1 reads PRHDT; CDR2 reads FYEKMQ (reference sequence). The CDR3 totals 16 residues. V was pared by 2 bases and J by 1 base, with 14 bases between. CDR3 DNA sequence: TGTGCCAGCAGCTTAAGCCTGCAGGGTGGTAACTATGGCTACACCTTC. Protein: CASSLSLQGGNYGYTF.

The chain links TRBV2 to TRBJ2-7; 7 bases line up with TRBD2. This CDR3 is built from 16 residues. Trimming at V came to 8 bases and at J to 5 bases, leaving 18 bases not matched to a gene. From germline, CDR1 is SNHLY and CDR2 FYNNEI. In DNA form, the CDR3 reads TGTGCCAGCGGCCGGACCTCACTAGCGAGGCTCCACGAGCAGTACTTC. Protein product: CASGRTSLARLHEQYF.

This clone was picked up one time. This chain uses TRBV7-9 with TRBJ2-5; no clear D. Per germline, CDR1 SEHNR and CDR2 FQNEAQ (reference sequence). CDR3 length: 15 amino acids. V was cut by 0 bases and J by 3 bases, with 11 bases left in between. The CDR3 loop reads CASSLADTVEETQYF. DNA of the CDR3: TGTGCCAGCAGCTTAGCAGACACGGTAGAAGAGACCCAGTACTTC.